The clone carrying this T cell receptor beta chain has only one observation. The CDR3 consists of 16 residues. V trimming: 1 base; J trimming: 2 bases; junction bases outside the gene matches: 2. In germline, CDR1 is MGHRA, CDR2 YSYEKL. These data originate in a study of blood T cell repertoires in COVID-19. At the level of the study: T cells, B-cell-depleted T cells, or PBMCs supplied cDNA or gDNA.

The table came from immunoSEQ multiplex PCR; TCRdb's copy has only in-frame clones and leaves some out. In the table there are approximately 120,000 clones, about 85% of which are singletons. This rearrangement joins TRBV4-1 to TRBJ2-6; 7 nucleotides align to TRBD2. The source of this sequence is a woman at least 80 years old with COVID-19, enrolled during active disease. The sample consisted of peripheral blood. This CDR3 reads CASSQVLAAGANVLTF. The CDR3 nucleotides are TGCGCCAGCAGCCAAGTGCTAGCGGCTGGGGCCAACGTCCTGACTTTC.